The present T cell receptor beta chain was sequenced within a study of cytomegalovirus exposure and HLA in healthy donors. Concerning this clone: Its antigen is as yet unknown.

The primer mix had 60 Vbeta and 13 Jbeta primers. Sequenced by immunoSEQ multiplex PCR; TCRdb stores in-frame clones only, minus some. There are about 140,000 clones in the sample; about 72% occur only once, and around 2.2% lies in the top ten. Study-level findings and limits: TCR beta V- and J-gene trimming was later associated with a missense DCLRE1C variant. Many donors carried some public TCRs, although rarity characterized most TCR sequences. The investigators catalogued 180 or so TCR beta chains as cytomegalovirus-associated.

The CDR3 is 13 residues long. Germline V gives CDR1 LNHNV, CDR2 YYDKDF (reference sequence). V lost 5 bases, J lost 6 bases, and 13 bases lay in between. The origin of this receptor is a man aged 35 to 55 in good health and CMV-seronegative. V usage is TRBV15 and J usage is TRBJ1-1, with a tentative D call TRBD1 (5 bases). Sequencing used PBMCs. CDR3 in amino acids: CATSLRWGPEAFF. As DNA, the CDR3 is TGTGCCACCAGCCTACGGTGGGGCCCTGAAGCTTTCTTT.